The T cell receptor (beta chain) described here comes from a study of T cell responses to AZD1222 COVID-19 vaccine. Overall study results and limits: Close to half of spike-specific TCRs reportedly recognize unmutated variant regions. Increased Spike-specific TCR breadth and depth were observed after two AZD1222 doses.

With respect to this clone: The antigen is undetermined.

This CDR3 has 14 amino acids. Per germline, CDR1 SGHTS and CDR2 YDEGEE. V shed 6 bases and J shed 4 bases, with 16 bases lying between them. Method: immunoSEQ multiplex PCR; TCRdb's copy keeps in-frame clones and lacks some. The profile shows fewer than 150,000 clones, about nine tenths of them singletons. The material was peripheral blood, obtained on day 0 of AZD1222 vaccination. The source is an adult in good health. This sequence joins TRBV5-8 and TRBJ1-2; D may be TRBD1 (5 bases). CDR3 in amino acids: CASTVTGTGYGYTF. In DNA, the CDR3 is TGTGCCAGCACCGTAACCGGGACGGGCTATGGCTACACCTTC.